This T cell receptor beta chain was documented in a study of T-cell memory formation after mild COVID-19. Germline CDR1 is SQVTM and CDR2 is ANQGSEA. This CDR3 contains 17 residues. After removal of 7 bases from V and 0 bases from J, the junction contained 12 bases not matched to a gene. TCRdb passed the 5' RACE reads through MiXCR, listing each CDR3 protein once. The sample contains about 150,000 distinct CDR3 sequences, approximately 26% of which appear only once. The TCR comes from an adult woman who had mild COVID-19 (a few samples of this study predate the infection). Cell type and time point are not known. Sequencing was performed on PBMCs or a T cell subset sorted from them (not recorded which). The rearrangement joins TRBV29-1 to TRBJ2-3, with 11 bases identical to TRBD2. CDR3 in DNA: TGCAGCGCCCTACTAGCGGGGGAGAGCACTAGCACAGATACGCAGTATTTT. Its translation is CSALLAGESTSTDTQYF.